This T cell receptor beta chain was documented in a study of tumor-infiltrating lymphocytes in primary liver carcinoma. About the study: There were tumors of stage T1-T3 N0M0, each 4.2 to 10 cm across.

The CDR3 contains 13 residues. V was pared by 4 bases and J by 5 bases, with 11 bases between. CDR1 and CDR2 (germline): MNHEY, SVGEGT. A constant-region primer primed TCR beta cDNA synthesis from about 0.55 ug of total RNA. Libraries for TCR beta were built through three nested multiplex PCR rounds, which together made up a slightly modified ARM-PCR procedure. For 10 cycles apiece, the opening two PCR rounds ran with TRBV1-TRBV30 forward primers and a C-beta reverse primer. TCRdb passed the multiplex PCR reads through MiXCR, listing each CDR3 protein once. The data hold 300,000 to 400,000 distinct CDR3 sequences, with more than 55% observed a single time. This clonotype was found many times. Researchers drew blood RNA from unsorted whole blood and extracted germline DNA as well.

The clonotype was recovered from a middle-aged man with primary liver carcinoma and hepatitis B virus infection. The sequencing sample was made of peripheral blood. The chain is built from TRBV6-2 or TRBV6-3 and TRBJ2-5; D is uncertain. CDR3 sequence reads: CASSSGLRETQYF. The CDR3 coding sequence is TGTGCCAGCAGTTCCGGGCTCCGGGAGACCCAGTACTTC.